This T cell receptor beta chain appears in the sequencing data of a study of T cells expressing NK-cell markers (dated by TCRdb to the early 2020s). Some background on the complete study: TCR beta-chain repertoires were profiled in sorted CD3+CD56+NKG2C+, CD3+CD56+NKG2C- and CD3+CD56-NKG2C+ T-cell subsets from several donors. Illumina HiSeq 2000/2500, MiSeq or NextSeq was used to sequence libraries as 2 x 150 bp reads. Randomly selected healthy volunteers, three men and five women, were used as the eight sequenced donors. Among the eight sequenced donors, only one was HCMV-seronegative, while the other seven were HCMV-seropositive. General conclusions and limits of the study: For roughly six donors, the dominant CD3+CD56+NKG2C+ clonotypes were among the top 10 CD8+ clonotypes and accounted for roughly 1.0-8% of CD8+ T cells. Whether the expanded NKG2C-expressing T cell clones were specific for HCMV antigens remained unclear. Those dominant clonotypes were again the most abundant among CD3+CD56-NKG2C+ cells in several donors, at about 25-65%.

HCMV serostatus was determined by detecting HCMV-specific IgG in serum with a commercial ELISA kit. Peripheral blood mononuclear cells were isolated from blood by Ficoll density gradient centrifugation. The data were produced on an Illumina HiSeq 2000. TCR beta cDNA libraries were prepared using 5'RACE template switching, which introduced a universal primer site and unique molecular identifiers. cDNA synthesis was primed from the TCR beta constant segment and was followed by two successive PCR amplification steps. As for how the authors treated the data: MIGEC was used to demultiplex reads and group reads by UMI, and MiTCR was used to assemble and quantify clonotypes. Only TCR cDNA sequences supported by at least two reads were kept to exclude erroneous sequences. The tcR package was used for downstream repertoire analysis, with clonotypes matched between fractions based on CDR3 nucleotide sequence plus V segment. VDJmatch was used to annotate antigen specificity against VDJdb, with one amino acid substitution in CDR3 permitted. The reads, reprocessed by TCRdb, yield one row per CDR3 protein sequence and no DNA. The V and J calls come from TCRdb's annotation, not from the publication. The table for this sample shows under 600,000 distinct CDR3 sequences. The ten largest clones capture almost 1.5% of the sample.

A note on this clonotype: Its antigen remains undetermined.

The TCR originated in a woman between 45 and 60 years old in good health. Donor details come from another sample of the same person, matched by shared clones. Source material: blood T cells: a sorted CD56 or NKG2C T cell subset, CD4+ or CD8+ T cells, or bulk PBMC T cells (not recorded which).

CDR3 reads: CASRLGDRLISPLHF. The chain is encoded by TRBV7-9 joined to TRBJ1-6; checking the TCRdb D call of TRBD1 is not possible without DNA. CDR1 SEHNR and CDR2 FQNEAQ were looked up in the germline V gene (reference sequence). Including the terminal cysteine and phenylalanine, the CDR3 comprises 15 residues. The nucleotide record is missing.